What follows are 12 T cell receptor beta chains derived from one specimen sequenced in a study of tumor-infiltrating lymphocytes in primary liver carcinoma. The template, about 540 ng total RNA, yielded TCR beta cDNA made with a constant-region primer. Library construction for TCR beta comprised three nested multiplex PCR rounds performed with slightly modified ARM-PCR. Forward primers for TRBV1-TRBV30 and a C-beta reverse primer served the first two PCR rounds, at around 11 cycles each. TCRdb processed the multiplex PCR reads anew with MiXCR; each CDR3 protein has one entry. The sample lists about 350,000 distinct CDR3 sequences, less than 65% occurring once. Blood RNA came from unsorted whole blood; germline DNA was also extracted. Sequences were obtained from peripheral blood. The receptor source for this set is a man aged 35 to 55 with primary liver carcinoma and hepatitis B virus infection.

The rearrangement uses TRBV5-1 and TRBJ2-5; no reliable D call. The CDR3 runs 13 residues. The germline gives CDR1 SGHRS, CDR2 YFSETQ. The V end was cut by 3 bases, the J end by 5 bases, with 11 bases between. CDR3 DNA: TGCGCCAGCAGCTCGACCGGTTTGGAGACCCAGTACTTC. The encoded protein is CASSSTGLETQYF. The variable domain in full, with the rest retrieved from reference TRBV5-1 and TRBJ2-5, is KAGVTQTPRYLIKTRGQQVTLSCSPISGHRSVSWYQQTPGQGLQFLFEYFSETQRNKGNFPGRFSGRQFSNSRSEMNVSTLELGDSALYLCASSSTGLETQYFGPGTRLLVL.

This clonotype was counted a single time. At one end the junction does not follow the germline gene, possibly because of a read error. V usage is TRBV11-2 and J usage is TRBJ2-7; 7 bases match TRBD1. This CDR3 is 14 amino acids long. Germline CDR1 reads SGHAT; CDR2 reads FQNNGV. CDR3 DNA: TGTGCCAGCGACTTAGTAAGGGGGCCCTACGAGAAGTACTTC. The encoded protein is CASDLVRGPYEKYF.

On this clonotype itself: The junction shows a germline mismatch at one end, possibly a read error. V is TRBV28 and J is TRBJ2-3, with TRBD2 matching 10 bases. This CDR3 has 16 residues. CDR1 and CDR2 from the germline V gene are MDHEN and SYDVKM. CDR3 loop: CVSRSPSGRETDTQYF. The CDR3 region has the DNA TGTGTCAGCAGGTCACCCAGCGGGAGGGAGACAGATACGCAGTATTTT.

On this clonotype: One junction end does not reproduce the germline sequence, and a read error may be involved. The chain carries TRBV5-1 and TRBJ2-7; possibly TRBD1 for D (5 bases). CDR1 is SGHRS, CDR2 YFSETQ, per germline. This CDR3 comprises 14 residues. The CDR3 region has the DNA TGCGTCAGCAGCGTAGAAGCAGGGCGAATCGAGCAGTACTTC. It encodes CVSSVEAGRIEQYF.

As concerns this clonotype: An end of the junction differs from the germline gene, which may be a read error. The V call is TRBV28, the J call TRBJ2-7; TRBD2 matches at 14 bases. The germline CDR1 and CDR2 sequences are MDHEN and SYDVKM. The CDR3 spans 15 residues. The CDR3 nucleotides are TGTGCAAGCAGACTGACTAGCGGGAGGGGTTACGAGCAGTACTTC. Protein sequence: CASRLTSGRGYEQYF. Looking up the rest from reference TRBV28 and TRBJ2-7 gives the full variable domain: DVKVTQSSRYLVKRTGEKVFLECVQDMDHENMFWYRQDPGLGLRLIYFSYDVKMKEKGDIPEGYSVSREKKERFSLILESASTNQTSMYLCASRLTSGRGYEQYFGPGTRLTVT.

Concerning this clonotype itself: Germline is not matched at one junction end, which may reflect a read error. The chain couples TRBV6-6 to TRBJ2-7; possibly TRBD1 or TRBD2 for D (6 bases each). Germline CDR1 is MNHNY and CDR2 is SVGAGI (reference sequence). This CDR3 has 14 amino acids. CDR3 sequence (DNA): TGTGCTAGCAGTTACTCGGGGGACATCTACAAGCAGTACTTC. Its translation is CASSYSGDIYKQYF.

The count of this clonotype is one. This may be a read error: a much more frequent sequence differs by one nucleotide. This rearrangement joins TRBV10-3 to TRBJ2-6; the D gene could be TRBD1 or TRBD2 (5 bases each). This CDR3 has 17 residues. Germline V lookup: CDR1 ENHRY, CDR2 SYGVKD. The CDR3 DNA follows: TGTGACACACTCGGGGCAGCCGTTCCCTCTGGGGCCAACGTCCTGACTTTC. It is translated as CDTLGAAVPSGANVLTF.

Note on this clonotype: A read error is possible here, since a much larger clone lies one base away. The chain employs TRBV12-3 or TRBV12-4 and TRBJ1-1; D is perhaps TRBD1 (6 bases). The CDR3 covers 16 residues. V lost 5 bases and J lost 1, with 17 bases in between. The CDR3 here is CASSRARTEANTEAFF. The CDR3 nucleotides read TGTGCCAGCAGTCGAGCCCGGACAGAGGCGAACACTGAAGCTTTCTTT.

On this clonotype: At one end, the junction sequence differs from germline, possibly due to a read error. V and J are TRBV10-3 and TRBJ2-7; 9 nucleotides match TRBD2. This CDR3 region has 15 residues. Germline CDR1 and CDR2: ENHRY and SYGVKD. The CDR3 region is CAVSESAGGYYEQYF. The CDR3 DNA is TGTGCCGTCAGTGAGTCGGCGGGAGGGTACTACGAGCAGTATTTC.

J is TRBJ1-3 and V is TRBV6-6; 7 bases align to TRBD1. Trimming took 7 bases from V and 0 from J; bases not matched to a gene: 6. From germline, CDR1 is MNHNY and CDR2 SVGAGI (reference sequence). The CDR3 sequence is 15 residues long. The CDR3 protein is CASKRDSSSGNTIYF. The DNA of the CDR3 is TGTGCCAGCAAACGGGACAGCTCCTCTGGAAACACCATATATTTT.

As concerns this clonotype: A much larger clone lies a single base off, so this may be a read error. This chain links TRBV29-1 with TRBJ2-7, with D tentatively TRBD1 (5 bases). Trimming took off 4 bases at V and 5 bases at J, with 15 bases between the two ends. The CDR3 runs 13 residues. Germline CDR1 and CDR2: SQVTM and ANQGSEA. CDR3 loop: CSVAWRLRDEQYF. In nucleotides, the CDR3 is TGCAGCGTTGCATGGAGACTCAGGGACGAGCAGTACTTC.

This clonotype was recorded many times. The chain recombines TRBV12-3 or TRBV12-4 with TRBJ1-1; 9 positions match TRBD1. The V and J ends lost 4 bases and 3 bases, in that order; junction bases with no gene match: 6. There are 15 residues in the CDR3. CDR3 region: CASSSGQGMDTEAFF. DNA for the CDR3: TGTGCCAGCAGTTCGGGACAGGGAATGGACACTGAAGCTTTCTTT.